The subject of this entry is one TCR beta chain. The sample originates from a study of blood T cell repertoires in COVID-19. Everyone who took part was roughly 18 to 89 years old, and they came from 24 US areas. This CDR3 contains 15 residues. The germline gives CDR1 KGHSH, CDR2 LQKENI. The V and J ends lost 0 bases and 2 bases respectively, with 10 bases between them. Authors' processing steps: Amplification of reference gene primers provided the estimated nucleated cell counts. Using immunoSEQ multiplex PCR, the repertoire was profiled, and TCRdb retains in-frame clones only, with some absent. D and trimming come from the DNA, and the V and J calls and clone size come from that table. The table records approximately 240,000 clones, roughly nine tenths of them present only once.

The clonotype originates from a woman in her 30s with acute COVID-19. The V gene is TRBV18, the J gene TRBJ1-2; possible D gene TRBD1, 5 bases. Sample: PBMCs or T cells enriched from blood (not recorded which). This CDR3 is CASSPPSRENYGYTF. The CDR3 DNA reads TGTGCCAGCTCACCACCGTCCAGGGAAAACTATGGCTACACCTTC. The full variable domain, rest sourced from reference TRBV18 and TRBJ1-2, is NAGVMQNPRHLVRRRGQEARLRCSPMKGHSHVYWYRQLPEEGLKFMVYLQKENIIDESGMPKERFSAEFPKEGPSILRIQQVVRGDSAAYFCASSPPSRENYGYTFGSGTRLTVV.